The next 19 T cell receptor beta chains were all read from a single sample in a study of T cell responses to AZD1222 COVID-19 vaccine. TCRdb's table, derived via immunoSEQ multiplex PCR, lists solely in-frame clones and lacks some. The sample contains approximately 160,000 clones, approximately 88% of which appear only once. The specimen was peripheral blood, collected on day 0 of MenACWY control vaccination. These TCRs come from an adult in good health.

V and J are TRBV28 and TRBJ1-6, with a possible D match to TRBD1 (5 bases). Germline V gene lookup returns CDR1 MDHEN and CDR2 SYDVKM. Trimming removed 0 bases from V and 7 bases from J, with 7 bases in between. This CDR3 comprises 14 residues. The CDR3 coding sequence is TGTGCCAGCAGTTTATGGGACACCAATTCACCCCTCCACTTT. It specifies CASSLWDTNSPLHF.

The V call is TRBV4-3, the J call TRBJ1-2; 8 bases are a match to TRBD1. Looked up from germline, CDR1 is LGHNA and CDR2 is YSLEER. This CDR3 is built from 14 residues. The ends lost 3 bases at V and 3 bases at J; junction bases unmatched: 3. CDR3 sequence (DNA): TGCGCCAGCAGCCAGGAACAGGGGGACTATGGCTACACCTTC. Protein product: CASSQEQGDYGYTF.

The gene calls are TRBV6-5 and TRBJ1-1, with D maybe TRBD1 (6 bases). CDR3 length: 14 residues. The V and J ends lost 11 bases and 0 bases respectively, with 16 bases between them. CDR1 is MNHEY and CDR2 is SVGAGI in the germline V gene. The CDR3 region is CAAGGGSVNTEAFF. CDR3 in DNA: TGTGCCGCGGGGGGGGGCAGCGTGAACACTGAAGCTTTCTTT.

The chain employs TRBV4-2 and TRBJ2-1; TRBD1 is a possible D gene (5 bases). This CDR3 is 14 amino acids long. Germline values: CDR1 LGHNA, CDR2 YNFKEQ. Trimming took 0 bases from V and 6 from J, leaving 9 bases between them. In DNA, the CDR3 is TGTGCCAGCAGCCAAGAAGGGGCTATCAATGAGCAGTTCTTC. It encodes CASSQEGAINEQFF.

This chain links TRBV5-4 with TRBJ1-2; D uncertain. Trimming stripped 7 bases from V and 6 bases from J, with 16 bases between. Germline V gene data show CDR1 as SGHNT and CDR2 as YYREEE (reference sequence). CDR3 size: 13 residues. The chain's CDR3 is CASDIGGRDGYTF. CDR3 nucleotide sequence: TGTGCCAGCGACATTGGAGGGAGGGATGGCTACACCTTC. Full variable domain (remainder filled in from reference TRBV5-4 and TRBJ1-2): ETGVTQSPTHLIKTRGQQVTLRCSSQSGHNTVSWYQQALGQGPQFIFQYYREEENGRGNFPPRFSGLQFPNYSSELNVNALELDDSALYLCASDIGGRDGYTFGSGTRLTVV.

The chain employs TRBV30 and TRBJ1-1; TRBD1 might be the D (6 bases). This CDR3 has 15 residues. Trimming removed 0 bases from V and 6 bases from J, with 17 bases in between. Per germline, CDR1 GTSNPN and CDR2 SVGIG (reference sequence). CDR3 DNA: TGTGCCTGGAGTGTACGACGGGCTGGGGGCGCTGAAGCTTTCTTT. Its protein is CAWSVRRAGGAEAFF.

The chain joins TRBV29-1 to TRBJ1-1; D may be TRBD1 (6 bases). V lost 7 bases and J 0 bases, leaving 12 bases between the germline ends. The V gene's germline CDR1 is SQVTM and CDR2 ANQGSEA. CDR3 size: 13 residues. CDR3 region: CSAEGELNTEAFF. CDR3 coding DNA: TGCAGCGCCGAGGGGGAACTGAACACTGAAGCTTTCTTT.

The CDR3 nucleotides are TGTGCCAGCAGCTTCTTGACCAGGCCGTTCTATGGCTACACCTTC. Its translation: CASSFLTRPFYGYTF. The V gene is TRBV7-6, the J gene TRBJ1-2; D gene unclear. The CDR3 runs to 15 residues. CDR1 is SGHVS, CDR2 FNYEAQ, per germline. V was cut by 3 bases and J by 4 bases, with 15 bases left in between.

J is TRBJ1-1 and V is TRBV11-2, with 7 bases fitting TRBD1. CDR3 length: 12 amino acids. The V and J ends lost 5 bases and 7 bases, in that order; junction bases with no gene match: 4. Germline V gene sequence: CDR1 SGHAT, CDR2 FQNNGV. The CDR3 is CASSRGRVEAFF. The CDR3 nucleotides read TGTGCCAGCAGCAGGGGGCGAGTTGAAGCTTTCTTT.

The genes are TRBV19 and TRBJ1-2; D might be TRBD1 (5 bases). CDR1 and CDR2 from the germline V gene are LNHDA and SQIVND (reference sequence). The length of the CDR3 is 12 residues. Trimming removed 4 bases from V and 5 bases from J, with 8 bases in between. The CDR3 loop is CASSTGPYGYTF. The CDR3 bases are TGTGCCAGTAGTACAGGGCCTTATGGCTACACCTTC.

The gene calls are TRBV24-1 and TRBJ1-5; 7 bases match TRBD1. V lost 2 bases and J lost 2; bases outside the gene matches: 8. CDR1 is KGHDR, CDR2 SFDVKD, per germline. The CDR3 totals 17 residues. The CDR3 bases are TGTGCCACCAGTGATTCGCACAGGGGATCGGGCAATCAGCCCCAGCATTTT. It is translated as CATSDSHRGSGNQPQHF.

This rearrangement joins TRBV5-6 to TRBJ1-4; 7 bases are shared with TRBD1. This CDR3 is 16 amino acids long. V trimming: 4 bases; J trimming: 3 bases; junction bases outside the gene matches: 9. CDR1 and CDR2 (germline): SGHDT, YYEEEE. The CDR3 nucleotides are TGTGCCAGCAGCCGACAGGGAAGAGCAGCTAATGAAAAACTGTTTTTT. This codes for CASSRQGRAANEKLFF.

This clone came up once. This chain connects TRBV6-5 to TRBJ1-4; TRBD1 agrees at 8 bases. This CDR3 comprises 15 residues. The germline V gene encodes CDR1 MNHEY and CDR2 SVGAGI. V dropped 2 bases and J dropped 6; count of bases not matched to a gene: 5. The CDR3 protein is CASSYPRGLDEKLFF. CDR3 coding DNA: TGTGCCAGCAGTTACCCCAGGGGGCTCGATGAAAAACTGTTTTTT.

The chain's CDR3 is CASSYSGLAEHNEQFF. The DNA for the CDR3 is TGTGCCAGCAGTTACTCAGGGCTAGCGGAACACAATGAGCAGTTCTTC. The chain is built from TRBV6-5 and TRBJ2-1; TRBD2 matches at 7 bases. Germline V gene sequence: CDR1 MNHEY, CDR2 SVGAGI. The CDR3 extends over 16 amino acids. V was clipped by 0 bases and J by 5 bases; unmatched bases: 7.

V usage is TRBV7-3 and J usage is TRBJ1-3; a weak D match, TRBD1 (6 bases). CDR1 and CDR2 from the germline V gene are SGHTA and FQGTGA. The length of the CDR3 is 16 residues. The germline V and J ends were trimmed by 3 bases and 4 bases, with 16 bases remaining between them. This CDR3 reads CASSLTGAGRGNTIYF. In nucleotides, the CDR3 is TGTGCCAGCAGCTTGACAGGAGCAGGTCGGGGAAACACCATATATTTT.

The chain uses TRBV28 and TRBJ1-6; D remains ambiguous. This CDR3 spans 12 amino acids. Germline V gene data show CDR1 as MDHEN and CDR2 as SYDVKM. V lost 3 bases, J lost 7 bases, and 4 bases lay in between. CDR3 amino acids: CASSFTNSPLHF. CDR3 nucleotides: TGTGCCAGCAGTTTTACGAATTCACCCCTCCACTTT.

This clone was observed a few times. This chain links TRBV7-3 with TRBJ1-4; 10 bases line up with TRBD1. V shed 5 bases and J 8 bases; nucleotides not matched to a gene: 17. This CDR3 comprises 18 residues. Germline-derived CDR1 and CDR2 are SGHTA and FQGTGA. The CDR3 DNA follows: TGTGCCAGCAGCGATACACCGGGACAGGGGCCGTGGGAAGAAAAACTGTTTTTT. Its protein is CASSDTPGQGPWEEKLFF.

This rearrangement joins TRBV30 to TRBJ1-1, with 7 bases fitting TRBD1. V shed 2 bases and J 0 bases; nucleotides not matched to a gene: 0. Looked up from germline, CDR1 is GTSNPN and CDR2 is SVGIG (reference sequence). CDR3 size: 13 residues. The CDR3 DNA is TGTGCCTGGAGTACAGGGGTGAACACTGAAGCTTTCTTT. This translates into CAWSTGVNTEAFF.

The chain combines TRBV4-2 with TRBJ2-2; D remains unclear. Deletions cut 8 bases from V and 7 bases from J, with 14 bases between. The CDR3 is 13 amino acids. Per the germline V gene, CDR1 is LGHNA and CDR2 is YNFKEQ. CDR3 loop: CASAWALGGELFF. The CDR3 nucleotides read TGTGCCAGCGCATGGGCCCTCGGCGGGGAGCTGTTTTTT.